This T cell receptor beta chain was recorded in a study of cytotoxic CD8 clonotypes in ibrutinib-treated CLL. About the research overall: Response sampling took place at median 12 months of treatment, range 6 to 36. The study, taken as a whole, reports: Clonality climbed at ibrutinib response, then dropped toward baseline at progression. Public clonotypes were uncommon and contracted or stayed stable on treatment.

The V and J ends lost 6 bases and 5 bases respectively, with 14 bases between them. The CDR3 is made up of 13 amino acids. The germline gives CDR1 LNHDA, CDR2 SQIVND (reference sequence). Here immunoSEQ multiplex PCR was the method, and the copy in TCRdb shows in-frame clones only, minus some. The table shows nearly 300,000 clones, with roughly 76% occurring only once. TCR beta library input comprised around 2 micrograms of genomic DNA from cryopreserved PBMCs. Concerning this clone: What it binds is not known.

This chain connects TRBV19 to TRBJ2-7; D might be TRBD1 (6 bases). The sequenced sample was PBMCs, obtained at disease progression, from a patient treated with ibrutinib. The sequence came from a human donor with chronic lymphocytic leukemia. The CDR3 is CASRSQGQHEQYF. The DNA of the CDR3 is TGTGCCAGTAGGTCACAGGGTCAACACGAGCAGTACTTC.